This entry lists 20 T cell receptor beta chains sequenced from one sample in a study of cytotoxic CD8 clonotypes in ibrutinib-treated CLL. TCRdb keeps only in-frame clones here, not all; method: immunoSEQ multiplex PCR. The sample has tens of thousands of clones, approximately 54% seen once. Sequenced material: PBMCs, taken at disease progression, from a patient treated with ibrutinib. These receptors were collected from a human donor with chronic lymphocytic leukemia.

The gene calls are TRBV5-8 and TRBJ1-4; 7 bases agree with TRBD1. This CDR3 is 16 amino acids long. The ends lost 9 bases at V and 0 bases at J; junction bases unmatched: 11. Germline-derived CDR1 and CDR2 are SGHTS and YDEGEE. The chain's CDR3 is CAISSGQASTNEKLFF. The CDR3 bases are TGTGCCATTTCCTCTGGACAGGCCTCAACTAATGAAAAACTGTTTTTT.

This chain connects TRBV30 to TRBJ1-2; 9 positions match TRBD1. The junction had 14 bases not matched to a gene; V was cut back by 7 bases and J by 8 bases. The CDR3 runs 14 residues. Per germline, CDR1 GTSNPN and CDR2 SVGIG (reference sequence). The CDR3 DNA is TGTGCCTACAGAATGACAGGGGGTGGATTGGGCTACACCTTC. Translation: CAYRMTGGGLGYTF.

V and J are TRBV7-6 and TRBJ2-1; D might be TRBD1 (5 bases). V was shortened by 1 base and J by 5 bases, with 12 bases between the two germline ends. The CDR3 consists of 15 residues. The germline V gene has CDR1 SGHVS and CDR2 FNYEAQ. The CDR3 DNA sequence: TGTGCCAGCAGCTTAGTTCAGGGTCTAAACAATGAGCAGTTCTTC. The encoded protein is CASSLVQGLNNEQFF.

This clone was seen ten or more times. A junction end diverges from the germline sequence, so it may reflect a read error. J is TRBJ1-6 and V is TRBV20-1; D gene ambiguous. This CDR3 contains 11 residues. From germline, CDR1 is DFQATT and CDR2 SNEGSKA (reference sequence). The CDR3 DNA sequence: TGCAGTGCTCCCAGTGGGTCTGGGGTTCATTTT. The encoded protein is CSAPSGSGVHF.

This clone was recorded a few times. The V gene is TRBV5-4, the J gene TRBJ2-2, with 8 bases that match TRBD2. Germline assignment: CDR1 SGHNT and CDR2 YYREEE (reference sequence). CDR3 size: 14 residues. The J segment lost 9 bases and the V segment lost 4 bases, leaving 8 bases of the junction unmatched. This CDR3 reads CASSPGLVNRELFF. Here the CDR3 DNA reads TGTGCCAGCAGCCCGGGACTAGTGAACCGGGAGCTGTTTTTT.

This chain links TRBV6-5 with TRBJ1-4; the D is unclear. V lost 4 bases and J lost 7, with 16 bases in between. CDR1 is MNHEY and CDR2 is SVGAGI in the germline V gene. The CDR3 is 15 amino acids. CDR3 in DNA: TGTGCCAGCAGTTTGACGTTATTCGACGGTGAAAAACTGTTTTTT. Translating gives CASSLTLFDGEKLFF.

The V call is TRBV5-8, the J call TRBJ1-1; TRBD1 aligns across 7 bases. The V gene's germline CDR1 is SGHTS and CDR2 YDEGEE. J gave up 6 bases and V 4 bases, and 9 bases lay outside the gene matches. The CDR3 consists of 14 residues. CDR3 sequence reads: CASSTEGASAEAFF. In DNA, the CDR3 is TGTGCCAGCAGCACGGAGGGGGCGAGCGCTGAAGCTTTCTTT.

This rearrangement joins TRBV18 to TRBJ1-6; 9 nucleotides line up with TRBD1. V shed 6 bases, J shed 11 bases, and the junction held 8 bases outside the gene matches. The germline gives CDR1 KGHSH, CDR2 LQKENI. The length of the CDR3 is 14 residues. In DNA, the CDR3 is TGTGCCAGCTCCTCGGGACAGGGCGTGACACCCCTCCACTTT. It codes for CASSSGQGVTPLHF.

V is TRBV19 and J is TRBJ1-5; D is unclear. The CDR3 runs 13 residues. Trimming pared 3 bases from V and 4 bases from J, leaving 7 bases between. Germline-derived CDR1 and CDR2 are LNHDA and SQIVND (reference sequence). In DNA, the CDR3 is TGTGCCAGTAGTATCGCACCAAATCAGCCCCAGCATTTT. Translation: CASSIAPNQPQHF. Combining the CDR3 with reference TRBV19 and TRBJ1-5 gives the whole variable domain DGGITQSPKYLFRKEGQNVTLSCEQNLNHDAMYWYRQDPGQGLRLIYYSQIVNDFQKGDIAEGYSVSREKKESFPLTVTSAQKNPTAFYLCASSIAPNQPQHFGDGTRLSIL.

This clone was seen more than once but under ten times. The rearrangement joins TRBV11-2 to TRBJ1-5, with unresolved D. CDR1 and CDR2 (germline): SGHAT, FQNNGV. The CDR3 consists of 15 residues. The V end lost 0 bases, the J end lost 1 base, and 7 bases lay between the germline ends. Here the CDR3 reads CASSLDPGSNQPQHF. DNA of the CDR3: TGTGCCAGCAGCTTAGACCCGGGCAGCAATCAGCCCCAGCATTTT.

The chain links TRBV7-9 to TRBJ2-7; perhaps TRBD2 as D (6 bases). Germline-derived CDR1 and CDR2 are SEHNR and FQNEAQ (reference sequence). The CDR3 extends over 14 amino acids. V was clipped by 4 bases and J by 0 bases, with 10 bases between them. CDR3 bases: TGTGCCAGCAGCTCTCGGGGGAACTCCTACGAGCAGTACTTC. It yields the protein CASSSRGNSYEQYF.

The chain recombines TRBV5-1 with TRBJ2-7; D possibly corresponds to TRBD1 (5 bases). This CDR3 region has 14 residues. V was trimmed by 4 bases and J by 2 bases, leaving 13 bases between them. Germline V gene data show CDR1 as SGHRS and CDR2 as YFSETQ. The chain's CDR3 is CASSPLDRTYEQYF. CDR3 in DNA: TGCGCCAGCAGCCCGCTTGACAGAACCTACGAGCAGTACTTC.

J is TRBJ1-1 and V is TRBV27; D perhaps matches TRBD1 (5 bases). V was shortened by 3 bases and J by 4 bases, with 9 bases between the two germline ends. Germline assignment: CDR1 MNHEY and CDR2 SMNVEV (reference sequence). The CDR3 is 13 residues long. The CDR3: CASSFRGGTEAFF. For the CDR3, the DNA is TGTGCCAGCAGTTTCCGGGGGGGCACTGAAGCTTTCTTT.

The rearrangement joins TRBV4-2 to TRBJ1-2, with TRBD1 as a possible D gene (6 bases). V was trimmed by 0 bases and J by 5 bases, leaving 16 bases between them. Per germline, CDR1 LGHNA and CDR2 YNFKEQ. The CDR3 loop spans 16 amino acids. The chain's CDR3 is CASSQDYTGAEYGYTF. The CDR3 nucleotides are TGTGCCAGCAGCCAAGATTATACGGGGGCTGAATATGGCTACACCTTC.

V usage is TRBV13 and J usage is TRBJ2-1; D uncertain. Germline CDR1 reads PRHDT; CDR2 reads FYEKMQ (reference sequence). V was shortened by 6 bases and J by 8 bases, with 8 bases between the two germline ends. The CDR3 extends over 11 amino acids. CDR3 sequence reads: CASRTGHEQFF. The DNA for the CDR3 is TGTGCCAGCAGAACCGGGCATGAGCAGTTCTTC.

The chain joins TRBV6-1 to TRBJ1-2, with TRBD1 matching over 10 bases. CDR3 length: 14 amino acids. Germline V lookup: CDR1 MNHNS, CDR2 SASEGT. V trimming: 7 bases; J trimming: 4 bases; junction bases outside the gene matches: 6. The CDR3 reads CASTTGQGRYGYTF. Written as DNA, the CDR3 is TGTGCCAGCACCACGGGACAGGGGCGCTATGGCTACACCTTC.

The chain uses TRBV10-3 and TRBJ2-1; no firm D call. Germline-derived CDR1 and CDR2 are ENHRY and SYGVKD. Trimming took 10 bases from V and 4 from J, leaving 23 bases between them. The CDR3 is 16 amino acids. The CDR3 spells CATQGRLMELYNEQFF. The CDR3 DNA sequence: TGTGCCACACAAGGACGGCTCATGGAGCTATACAATGAGCAGTTCTTC.

This clone was picked up a small number of times. The chain uses TRBV30 and TRBJ1-2; D might be TRBD1 (5 bases). CDR3 length: 11 amino acids. The V gene's germline CDR1 is GTSNPN and CDR2 SVGIG (reference sequence). Trimming shortened V by 3 bases and J by 8 bases, and 10 bases separated the two germline ends. In nucleotides, the CDR3 is TGTGCCTGGAGCCCAGGGTACGGCTACACCTTC. Translation: CAWSPGYGYTF.

This clone has at least ten counts. This sequence joins TRBV23-1 and TRBJ2-3, with 7 nucleotides matching TRBD2. TRBV23-1 is marked as an open reading frame, function uncertain. The CDR3 runs to 14 residues. V lost 7 bases, J lost 0 bases, and 4 bases stayed unmatched. CDR3 sequence reads: CASILGGSTDTQYF. The CDR3 DNA follows: TGCGCCAGCATTCTCGGGGGGAGCACAGATACGCAGTATTTT.

V usage is TRBV10-3 and J usage is TRBJ2-7; D is tentatively TRBD1 or TRBD2 (5 bases each). This CDR3 spans 12 amino acids. The germline gives CDR1 ENHRY, CDR2 SYGVKD. The V end lost 10 bases, the J end lost 3 bases, and 13 bases lay between the germline ends. The CDR3 region is CASTGTNYEQYF. The CDR3 DNA follows: TGTGCCAGCACCGGGACGAACTACGAGCAGTACTTC.